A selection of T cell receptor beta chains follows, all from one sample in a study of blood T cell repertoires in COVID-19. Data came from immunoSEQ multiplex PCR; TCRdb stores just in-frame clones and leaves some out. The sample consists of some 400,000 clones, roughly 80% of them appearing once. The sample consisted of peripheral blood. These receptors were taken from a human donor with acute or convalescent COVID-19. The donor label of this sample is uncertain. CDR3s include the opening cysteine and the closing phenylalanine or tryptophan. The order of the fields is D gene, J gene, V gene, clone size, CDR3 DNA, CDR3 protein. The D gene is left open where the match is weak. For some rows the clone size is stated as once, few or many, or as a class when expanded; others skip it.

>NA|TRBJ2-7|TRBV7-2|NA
TGTGCCAGCAGCTTAGGGGGGCTTTACGAGCAGTACTTC
CASSLGGLYEQYF
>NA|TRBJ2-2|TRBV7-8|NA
TGTGCCAGCAGCCCAACCATCGGGATTCCACTCACCGGGGAGCTGTTTTTT
CASSPTIGIPLTGELFF
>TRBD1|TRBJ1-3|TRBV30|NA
TGTGCCTGGAGTGTACAGGGGGGAAACACCATATATTTT
CAWSVQGGNTIYF
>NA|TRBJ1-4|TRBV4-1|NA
TGCGCCAGCAGCCAAGAGATCGACGCGGTACTGGAAAAACTGTTTTTT
CASSQEIDAVLEKLFF
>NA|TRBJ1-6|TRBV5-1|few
TGCGCCAGTCAGGGGTTGAGTGGTGGTTCACCCCTCCACTTT
CASQGLSGGSPLHF
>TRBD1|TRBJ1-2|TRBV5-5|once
TGTGCCAGCAGCTGGGGGGACAGGGGGCGCAACTATGGCTACACCTTC
CASSWGDRGRNYGYTF
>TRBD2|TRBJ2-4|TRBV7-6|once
TGTGCCAGCAGCCCCGGACTAGCGGGACCGAGAGCCAAAAACATTCAGTACTTC
CASSPGLAGPRAKNIQYF
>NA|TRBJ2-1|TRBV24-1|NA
TGTGCCACCAGTGATTTTAGAAACAATGAGCAGTTCTTC
CATSDFRNNEQFF
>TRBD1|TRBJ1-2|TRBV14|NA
TGTGCCAGCAGCCGGAACGACAGGGCCGGTGGCTACACCTTC
CASSRNDRAGGYTF
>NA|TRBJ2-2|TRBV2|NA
TGTGCCAGCAGCGGTATTCGGGGGTCCGGGGAGCTGTTTTTT
CASSGIRGSGELFF
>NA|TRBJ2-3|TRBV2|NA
TGTGCCAGCAAAGGACATAGCACAGATACGCAGTATTTT
CASKGHSTDTQYF
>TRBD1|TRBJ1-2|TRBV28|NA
TGTGCCAGCAGACCTACAGGGGGGGTTCACTATGGCTACACCTTC
CASRPTGGVHYGYTF
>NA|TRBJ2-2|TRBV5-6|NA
TGTGCCAGCAGCCCCCAATTACGCAGGGCAGGCTGGGACACCGGGGAGCTGTTTTTT
CASSPQLRRAGWDTGELFF
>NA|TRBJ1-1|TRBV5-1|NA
TGCGCCAGCACGACTCTTTATGAAGCTTTCTTT
CASTTLYEAFF
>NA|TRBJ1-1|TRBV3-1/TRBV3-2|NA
TGTGCCAGCAGCCCCGGTCTGAACACTGAAGCTTTCTTT
CASSPGLNTEAFF
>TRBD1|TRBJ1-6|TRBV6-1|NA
TGTGCCAGCAGTGAATCCCCGGGACAGCATACCCTCCCCCTCCACTTT
CASSESPGQHTLPLHF
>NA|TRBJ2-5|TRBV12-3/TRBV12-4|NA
TGTGCCAGCAGTTTAGCGGGAGGGACCCAGTACTTC
CASSLAGGTQYF
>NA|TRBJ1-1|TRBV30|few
TGTGCCTGGATTGCAGGGAAGGCTTTCTTT
CAWIAGKAFF
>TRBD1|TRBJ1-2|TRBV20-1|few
TGCAGTGCTAGTCTCCTTGGACAGGCTAACTATGGCTACACCTTC
CSASLLGQANYGYTF
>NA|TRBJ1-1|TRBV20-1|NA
TGCAGTGCCCCGGTCGGGGGGGGAGCTTTCTTT
CSAPVGGGAFF
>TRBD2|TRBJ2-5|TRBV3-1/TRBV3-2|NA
TGTGCCAGCAGCCAAGACCCCTCGAGGCTAGCGGGGGAAGAGACCCAGTACTTC
CASSQDPSRLAGEETQYF
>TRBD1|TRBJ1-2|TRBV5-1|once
TGCGCCAGCAGCTTGGAAGGGGGCATGGTTGGCTACACCTTC
CASSLEGGMVGYTF
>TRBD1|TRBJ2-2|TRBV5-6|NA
TGTGCCAGCAGCTTTTTCCCTCAGGGGGCAGGCACCGGGGAGCTGTTTTTT
CASSFFPQGAGTGELFF
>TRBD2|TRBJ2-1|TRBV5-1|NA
TGCGCCAGCAGTTTAAGCGGGGGGGCAAGCAATGAGCAGTTCTTC
CASSLSGGASNEQFF
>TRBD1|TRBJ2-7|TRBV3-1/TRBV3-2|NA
TGTGCCAGCAGCCAAGACTCATTTGGGACAGGGGCTTTCGGGCAGTACTTC
CASSQDSFGTGAFGQYF
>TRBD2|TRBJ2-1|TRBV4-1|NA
TGCGCCAGCAGCCAAAGGTTATCGGGACCGTTGGGGGGACTAGGCTCCTACAATGAGCAGTTCTTC
CASSQRLSGPLGGLGSYNEQFF
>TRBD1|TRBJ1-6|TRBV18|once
TGTGCCAGCTCACCAGAGCAACAGGGGAGGTATAATTCACCCCTCCACTTT
CASSPEQQGRYNSPLHF
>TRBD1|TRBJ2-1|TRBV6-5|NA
TGTGCCAGCCGGACAGGGGGTTTCAATGAGCAGTTCTTC
CASRTGGFNEQFF
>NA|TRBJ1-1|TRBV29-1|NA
TGCAGCGTAGCCGACACTGAAGCTTTCTTT
CSVADTEAFF
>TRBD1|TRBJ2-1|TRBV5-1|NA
TGCGCCAGCAGCTTGTATCCTGGGACAGACTACAATGAGCAGTTCTTC
CASSLYPGTDYNEQFF
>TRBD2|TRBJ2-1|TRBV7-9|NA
TGTGCCAGCAGCTCTTTTCCCCTGGGGACTAGCGGTGTCAATGAGCAGTTCTTC
CASSSFPLGTSGVNEQFF
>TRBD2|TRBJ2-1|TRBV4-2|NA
TGTGCCAGCAGCCAAGATGAACTAGCGGGATACAATGAGCAGTTCTTC
CASSQDELAGYNEQFF
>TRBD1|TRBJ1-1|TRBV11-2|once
TGTGCCAGCAGCTTAGCGACAGGGGGCGGCACTGAAGCTTTCTTT
CASSLATGGGTEAFF
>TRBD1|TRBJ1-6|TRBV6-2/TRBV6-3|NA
TGTGCCAGCAGTTGGACCACCGGGACAGATAATTCACCCCTCCACTTT
CASSWTTGTDNSPLHF
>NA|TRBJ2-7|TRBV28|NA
TGTGCCAGCAGCCTACGCTACGAGCAGTACTTC
CASSLRYEQYF
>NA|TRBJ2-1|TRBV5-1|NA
TGCGCCAGCAGTTGGGGGCAGGGGTGGAATGAGCAGTTCTTC
CASSWGQGWNEQFF
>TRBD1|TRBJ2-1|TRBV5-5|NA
TGTGCCAGCACCTCCGGGACAGGGGCGACGAATCCCAATGAGCAGTTCTTC
CASTSGTGATNPNEQFF
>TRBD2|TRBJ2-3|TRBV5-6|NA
TGTGCCAGCAGCCTGGCTAGCGGACTTAGCACAGATACGCAGTATTTT
CASSLASGLSTDTQYF
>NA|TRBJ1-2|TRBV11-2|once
TGTGCCAGCACCTTCGGGGGGACAAACTATGGCTACACCTTC
CASTFGGTNYGYTF
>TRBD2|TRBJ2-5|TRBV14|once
TGTGCCAGCAGCTACGCGGGAGCCGACCAAGAGACCCAGTACTTC
CASSYAGADQETQYF
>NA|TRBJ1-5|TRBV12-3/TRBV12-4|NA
TGTGCCAGCAGTACAGGTTATCAGCCCCAGCATTTT
CASSTGYQPQHF
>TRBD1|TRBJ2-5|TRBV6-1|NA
TGTGCCAGCAGTGAAGGGAAGACAGGGCAAGAGACCCAGTACTTC
CASSEGKTGQETQYF
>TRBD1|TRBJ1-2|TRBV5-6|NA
TGTGCCAGCAGCTTGTTTGGGTCAGGGGCAGGGGGAATGTATGGCTACACCTTC
CASSLFGSGAGGMYGYTF
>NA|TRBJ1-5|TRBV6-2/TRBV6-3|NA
TGTGCCAGCAGTCGGGGGGGCAGCAATCAGCCCCAGCATTTT
CASSRGGSNQPQHF
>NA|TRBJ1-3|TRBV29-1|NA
TGCAGCGCTACAGGGTCCTCAGGAAACACCATATATTTT
CSATGSSGNTIYF
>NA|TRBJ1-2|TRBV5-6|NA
TGTGCCAGCAGCTTGGGAGGCGGCTACACCTTC
CASSLGGGYTF
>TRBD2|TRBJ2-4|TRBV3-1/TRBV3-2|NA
TGTGCCAGCAGCCCTCCAGCGGGAGGAGTTAACATTCAGTACTTC
CASSPPAGGVNIQYF
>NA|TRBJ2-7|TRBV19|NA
TGTGCCAGTAGTATTTTGTCAGGGGCGTATGAGCAGTACTTC
CASSILSGAYEQYF
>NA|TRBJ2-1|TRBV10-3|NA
TGTGCCATCAGTATACAAATACACAATGAGCAGTTCTTC
CAISIQIHNEQFF
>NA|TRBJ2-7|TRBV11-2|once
TGTGCCAGCAGCTTAGTCTCCGGAGTTGGGTACGAGCAGTACTTC
CASSLVSGVGYEQYF
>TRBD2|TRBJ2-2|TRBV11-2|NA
TGTGCCAGCAGCCCCCAAGCGGGAGTAGGGACCGGGGAGCTGTTTTTT
CASSPQAGVGTGELFF
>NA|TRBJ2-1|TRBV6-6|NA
TGTGCCAGCAGTCCCGGGACTTTTAGGGATTACAATGAGCAGTTCTTC
CASSPGTFRDYNEQFF
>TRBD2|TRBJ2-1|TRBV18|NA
TGTGCCAGCTCATCCCCGGTGGGGGGGAGACGGAATGAGCAGTTCTTC
CASSSPVGGRRNEQFF
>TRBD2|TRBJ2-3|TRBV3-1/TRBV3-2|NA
TGTGCCAGCAGCCAAGAGTCCGGGAGGGTTGCAGATACGCAGTATTTT
CASSQESGRVADTQYF
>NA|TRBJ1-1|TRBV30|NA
TGTGCCTGGAGTGGGACACCGAACACTGAAGCTTTCTTT
CAWSGTPNTEAFF
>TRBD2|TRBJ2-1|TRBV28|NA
TGTGCCAGCAGTTTGACTAGCGGGGGGGCAGCTGAGCAGTTCTTC
CASSLTSGGAAEQFF
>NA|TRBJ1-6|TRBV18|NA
TGTGCCAGCTCACGACAGGACAACTATTCACCCCTCCACTTT
CASSRQDNYSPLHF
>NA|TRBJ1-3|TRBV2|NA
TGTGCCTCCCGGACAAGAACGGACCTTACCTCTGGAAACACCATATATTTT
CASRTRTDLTSGNTIYF
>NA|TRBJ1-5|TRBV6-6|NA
TGTGCCAGCAGTTACCAGGGCGCGGGCAATCAGCCCCAGCATTTT
CASSYQGAGNQPQHF
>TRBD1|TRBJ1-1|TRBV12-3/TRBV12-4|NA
TGTGCCAGCAGTTTAGTGGGGACAGGTGAAGCTTTCTTT
CASSLVGTGEAFF